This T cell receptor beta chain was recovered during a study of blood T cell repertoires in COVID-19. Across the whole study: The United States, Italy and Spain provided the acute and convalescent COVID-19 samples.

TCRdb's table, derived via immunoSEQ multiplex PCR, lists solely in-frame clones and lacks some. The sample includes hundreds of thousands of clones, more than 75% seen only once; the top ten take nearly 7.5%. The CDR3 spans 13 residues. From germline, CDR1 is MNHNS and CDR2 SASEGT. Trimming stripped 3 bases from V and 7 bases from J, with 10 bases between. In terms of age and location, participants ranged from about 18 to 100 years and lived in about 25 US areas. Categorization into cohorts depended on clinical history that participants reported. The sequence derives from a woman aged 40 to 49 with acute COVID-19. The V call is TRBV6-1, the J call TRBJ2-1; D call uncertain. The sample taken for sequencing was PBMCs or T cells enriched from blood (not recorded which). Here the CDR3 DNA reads TGTGCCAGCAGTGACCCCAACAGAAATGAGCAGTTCTTC. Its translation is CASSDPNRNEQFF.